This T cell receptor (beta chain) comes out of a study of shared clonotypes between healthy human individuals. The overall study: Each donor's CD8 memory used one plate, CD8 naive two, each CD4 subset three. Study-wide results and limits: There were few donors, and this limited the genetic and exposure-history diversity represented.

V was pared by 2 bases and J by 2 bases, with 7 bases of the junction left unmatched. The CDR3 totals 15 residues. CDR1 SGDLS and CDR2 YYNGEE come from the germline V gene. Turning to this clone: Its antigen remains unidentified.

Sequencing used immunoSEQ multiplex PCR; TCRdb keeps in-frame clones, though not all of them. The sample comprises about 2.4 million clones, over 85% of which are singletons, and around 0.4% rests with the top ten. J is TRBJ2-7 and V is TRBV9; TRBD2 aligns across 7 bases. The material sequenced was naive CD4+ T cells from PBMCs. Sample subset: CD45RA+ positively selected. The receptor was derived from a man younger than 35 in good health. Some clones in this sample may be carry-over from other donors' samples. DNA for the CDR3: TGTGCCAGCAGCGTTAGTGCTAGCGGAGCCTACGAGCAGTACTTC. This translates into CASSVSASGAYEQYF.